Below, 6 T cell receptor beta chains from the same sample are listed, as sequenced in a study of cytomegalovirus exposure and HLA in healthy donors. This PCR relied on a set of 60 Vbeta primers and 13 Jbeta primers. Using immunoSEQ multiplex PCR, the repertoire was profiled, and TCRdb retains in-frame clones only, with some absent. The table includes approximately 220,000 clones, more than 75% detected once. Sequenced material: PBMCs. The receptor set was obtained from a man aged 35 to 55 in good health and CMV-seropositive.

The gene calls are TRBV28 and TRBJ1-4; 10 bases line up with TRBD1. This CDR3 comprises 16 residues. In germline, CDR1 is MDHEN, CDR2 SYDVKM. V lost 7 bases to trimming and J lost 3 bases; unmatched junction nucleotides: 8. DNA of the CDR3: TGTGCCAGCACGACAGGGGGCGCTCGGGCTAATGAAAAACTGTTTTTT. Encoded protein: CASTTGGARANEKLFF.

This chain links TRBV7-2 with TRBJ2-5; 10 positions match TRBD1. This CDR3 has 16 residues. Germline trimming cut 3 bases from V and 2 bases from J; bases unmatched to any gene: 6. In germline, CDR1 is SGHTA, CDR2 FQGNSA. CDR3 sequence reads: CASSFGGGQGQETQYF. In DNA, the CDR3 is TGTGCCAGCAGCTTCGGAGGGGGACAGGGGCAAGAGACCCAGTACTTC.

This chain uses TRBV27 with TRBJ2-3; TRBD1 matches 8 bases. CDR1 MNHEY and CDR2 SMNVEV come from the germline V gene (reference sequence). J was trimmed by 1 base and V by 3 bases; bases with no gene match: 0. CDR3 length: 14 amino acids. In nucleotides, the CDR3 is TGTGCCAGCAGTTTGGGACAGGGCACAGATACGCAGTATTTT. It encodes CASSLGQGTDTQYF.

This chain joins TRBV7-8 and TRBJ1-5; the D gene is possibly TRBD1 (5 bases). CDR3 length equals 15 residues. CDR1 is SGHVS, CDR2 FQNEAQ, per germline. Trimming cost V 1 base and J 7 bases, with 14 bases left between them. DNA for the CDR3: TGTGCCAGCAGCTTAGTAGGGGCAGGTTGGCAGCCCCAGCATTTT. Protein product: CASSLVGAGWQPQHF.

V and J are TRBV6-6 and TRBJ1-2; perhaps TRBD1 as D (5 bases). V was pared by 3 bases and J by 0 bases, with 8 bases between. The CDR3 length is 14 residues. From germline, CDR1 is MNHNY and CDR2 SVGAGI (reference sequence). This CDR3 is CASSYGGSNYGYTF. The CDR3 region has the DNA TGTGCCAGCAGTTATGGGGGGTCTAACTATGGCTACACCTTC.

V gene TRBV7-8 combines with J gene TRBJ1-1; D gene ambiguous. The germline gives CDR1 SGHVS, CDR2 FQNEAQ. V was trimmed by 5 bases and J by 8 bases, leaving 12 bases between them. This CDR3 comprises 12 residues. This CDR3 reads CASSPAGREAFF. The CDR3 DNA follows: TGTGCCAGCAGCCCGGCGGGGAGAGAAGCTTTCTTT.